This record looks at one T cell receptor (beta chain) sequence and its context. This table comes from immunoSEQ multiplex PCR, and its TCRdb copy is limited to in-frame clones, with some not included. Of under 100,000 clones listed, 87% are singletons. The sample comes from a study of blood T cell repertoires in COVID-19. On the study more broadly: PBMCs, B-cell-depleted T cells, or T cells were the source of the cDNA or gDNA that made up the material.

V lost 6 bases and J lost 2, with 17 bases in between. CDR3 size: 14 residues. Per germline, CDR1 SQVTM and CDR2 ANQGSEA. The chain employs TRBV29-1 and TRBJ2-7, with D maybe TRBD2 (6 bases). Sample: peripheral blood. This receptor was obtained from a man aged 30 to 45 with acute or convalescent COVID-19. The CDR3 DNA reads TGCAGCGTCGACCTGGACGGGAGCCCCTACGAGCAGTACTTC. Residues: CSVDLDGSPYEQYF.